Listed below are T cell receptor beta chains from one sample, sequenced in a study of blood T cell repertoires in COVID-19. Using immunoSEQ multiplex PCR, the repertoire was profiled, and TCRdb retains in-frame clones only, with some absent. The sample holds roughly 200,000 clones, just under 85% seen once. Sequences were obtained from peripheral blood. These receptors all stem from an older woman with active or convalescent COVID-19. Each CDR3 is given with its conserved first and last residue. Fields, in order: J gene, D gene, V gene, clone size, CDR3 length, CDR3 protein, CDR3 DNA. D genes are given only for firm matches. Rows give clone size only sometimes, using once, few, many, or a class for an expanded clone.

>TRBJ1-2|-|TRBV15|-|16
CATSAQGGVEDYGYTF
TGTGCCACCAGCGCCCAAGGGGGAGTTGAGGACTATGGCTACACCTTC
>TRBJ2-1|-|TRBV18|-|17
CASSPPNPTGSYNEQFF
TGTGCCAGCTCACCACCGAATCCTACGGGGTCCTACAATGAGCAGTTCTTC
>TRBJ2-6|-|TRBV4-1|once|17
CASSQGPQSSGANVLTF
TGCGCCAGCAGCCAAGGGCCTCAAAGCTCTGGGGCCAACGTCCTGACTTTC
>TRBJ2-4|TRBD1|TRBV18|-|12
CASSPDRDIQYF
TGTGCCAGCTCACCGGACAGGGACATTCAGTACTTC
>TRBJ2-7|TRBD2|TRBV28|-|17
CASSLRRGGTHPYEQYF
TGTGCCAGCAGTTTACGGAGGGGAGGGACTCACCCCTACGAGCAGTACTTC
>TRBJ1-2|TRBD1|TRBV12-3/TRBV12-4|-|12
CASSTGAPGYTF
TGTGCCAGTTCAACAGGGGCTCCTGGCTACACCTTC
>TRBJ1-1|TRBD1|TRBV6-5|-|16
CASSYSDRSWWGEAFF
TGTGCCAGCAGTTACTCGGACAGGTCTTGGTGGGGTGAAGCTTTCTTT
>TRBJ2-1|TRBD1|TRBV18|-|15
CASSPSGTGVNEQFF
TGTGCCAGCTCACCCTCTGGGACAGGCGTCAATGAGCAGTTCTTC
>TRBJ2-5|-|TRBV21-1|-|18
CASSKAPPTSGREETQYF
TGTGCCAGCAGCAAAGCGCCTCCTACTAGCGGGAGAGAAGAGACCCAGTACTTC
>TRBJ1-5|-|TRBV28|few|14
CASRLTGSNQPQHF
TGTGCCAGCAGGCTGACAGGCAGCAATCAGCCCCAGCATTTT
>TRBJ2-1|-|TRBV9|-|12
CASSRLYTEQFF
TGTGCCAGCAGCCGACTATATACTGAGCAGTTCTTC
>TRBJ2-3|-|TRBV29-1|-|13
CSVDFRGTDTQYF
TGCAGCGTTGATTTCAGGGGCACAGATACGCAGTATTTT
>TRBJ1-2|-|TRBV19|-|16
CASSITMTVPVDGYTF
TGTGCCAGTAGTATCACTATGACAGTCCCCGTCGATGGCTACACCTTC
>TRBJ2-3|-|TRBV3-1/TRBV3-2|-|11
CASSQSNTQYF
TGTGCCAGCAGCCAGTCTAATACGCAGTATTTT
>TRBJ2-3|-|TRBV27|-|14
CASRLAGPPDTQYF
TGTGCCAGCAGACTAGCAGGTCCTCCAGATACGCAGTATTTT
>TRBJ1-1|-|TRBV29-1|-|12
CSVEDLSTEAFF
TGCAGCGTTGAAGATCTTTCCACTGAAGCTTTCTTT
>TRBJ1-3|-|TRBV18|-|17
CASSPTVVRSGGNTIYF
TGTGCCAGCTCACCAACCGTGGTACGCTCGGGTGGAAACACCATATATTTT
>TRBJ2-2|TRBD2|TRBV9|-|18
CASTPGQRESGNAGELFF
TGTGCCAGCACCCCAGGCCAGCGGGAGTCAGGAAACGCCGGGGAGCTGTTTTTT
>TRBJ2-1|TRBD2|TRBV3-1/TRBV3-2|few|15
CASSHLAEGLNEQFF
TGTGCCAGCAGCCACCTAGCGGAGGGGTTGAATGAGCAGTTCTTC
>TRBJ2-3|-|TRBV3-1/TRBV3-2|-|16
CASSQASSGHTDTQYF
TGTGCCAGCAGCCAAGCTTCATCAGGGCACACAGATACGCAGTATTTT
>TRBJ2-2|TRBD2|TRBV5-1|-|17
CASSLAAGGLDTGELFF
TGCGCCAGCAGCTTGGCAGCGGGAGGGCTTGACACCGGGGAGCTGTTTTTT
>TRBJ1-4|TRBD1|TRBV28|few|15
CASSQRQGTNEKLFF
TGTGCCAGCAGTCAAAGACAGGGAACTAATGAAAAACTGTTTTTT
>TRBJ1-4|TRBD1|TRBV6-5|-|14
CASSTTGVREKLFF
TGTGCCAGCAGTACCACAGGGGTACGGGAAAAACTGTTTTTT
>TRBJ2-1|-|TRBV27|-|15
CASSSGPGLVDEQFF
TGTGCCAGCAGTTCGGGTCCAGGGTTGGTAGATGAGCAGTTCTTC
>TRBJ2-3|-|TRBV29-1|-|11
CSVMASGTQYF
TGCAGCGTCATGGCCTCGGGGACGCAGTATTTT